Below are 4 T cell receptor beta chains sequenced from a single sample in a study of blood T cell repertoires in COVID-19. Libraries were prepared by immunoSEQ multiplex PCR; TCRdb keeps only in-frame clonotypes and omits some of them. The data contain 80,000 to 100,000 clones, 85% to 90% of them singletons. The source material was peripheral blood. Every receptor here comes from a woman aged 60-75 years in a cohort sampled during active or convalescent COVID-19.

V gene TRBV3-1 (or the pseudogene TRBV3-2) combines with J gene TRBJ1-2, with a possible D match to TRBD1 (6 bases). From germline, CDR1 is LGHDT and CDR2 YNNKEL (reference sequence). V was shortened by 0 bases and J by 4 bases, with 12 bases between the two germline ends. The CDR3 contains 15 residues. CDR3 sequence: CASSQDGGRVYGYTF. In DNA, the CDR3 is TGTGCCAGCAGCCAAGATGGGGGCAGGGTCTATGGCTACACCTTC.

The rearrangement uses TRBV7-3 and TRBJ2-1; TRBD1 agrees at 10 bases. Germline loops: CDR1 SGHTA, CDR2 FQGTGA. V trimming: 1 base; J trimming: 7 bases; junction bases outside the gene matches: 4. The CDR3 totals 15 residues. CDR3 DNA: TGTGCCAGCAGCTTAAGTCCGGGACAGGGGAATGAGCAGTTCTTC. Translating it yields CASSLSPGQGNEQFF.

This chain joins TRBV28 and TRBJ1-4; tentatively, D is TRBD1 (5 bases). From germline, CDR1 is MDHEN and CDR2 SYDVKM. CDR3 size: 12 residues. The V gene lost 7 bases and the J gene lost 10 bases, with 13 bases spanning the gap. The CDR3 here is CASMAGLGKLFF. In nucleotides, the CDR3 is TGTGCCAGCATGGCAGGGCTGGGAAAACTGTTTTTT.

V gene TRBV29-1 combines with J gene TRBJ1-2; D uncertain. The CDR3 loop spans 11 amino acids. V was cut by 5 bases and J by 5 bases, with 9 bases left in between. Germline CDR1 is SQVTM and CDR2 is ANQGSEA. The CDR3 nucleotides read TGCAGCGTTAGACAACGGTATGGCTACACCTTC. Translated: CSVRQRYGYTF.